This T cell receptor (beta chain) came from a study of cytomegalovirus exposure and HLA in healthy donors. This clone was observed a few times. As yet, its antigen is unknown. Study-level points and caveats: As was reported, the classifier diagnosed cytomegalovirus status with high specificity and sensitivity.

Germline CDR1 is SGHNT and CDR2 is YYREEE (reference sequence). The V and J ends lost 4 bases and 8 bases, in that order; junction bases with no gene match: 11. This CDR3 has 14 amino acids. Vbeta (60) and Jbeta (13) primers were used in the PCR. TCRdb's copy holds only in-frame clones and misses some; the assay was immunoSEQ multiplex PCR. Counted here are roughly 120,000 clones, around 67% occurring once; the ten biggest clones make up about 4.3%. The rearrangement uses TRBV5-4 and TRBJ1-2; TRBD1 aligns across 7 bases. The source material was PBMCs. The TCR was taken from a man aged 55 to 69 in good health and CMV-seropositive. This chain's CDR3 is CASSQGQPSVGYTF. Here the CDR3 DNA reads TGTGCCAGCAGCCAGGGACAGCCCTCGGTGGGCTACACCTTC.